This entry features one T cell receptor beta chain sequence. These data belong to a study of blood T cell repertoires in COVID-19. The wider study: T cells, B-cell-depleted T cells, or PBMCs provided the cDNA or gDNA that served as material.

Sequencing used immunoSEQ multiplex PCR; TCRdb keeps in-frame clones, though not all of them. This table has about 60,000 clones, roughly 84% appearing once. This CDR3 region has 12 residues. The V gene's germline CDR1 is SNHLY and CDR2 FYNNEI. The germline V and J ends were trimmed by 6 bases and 5 bases, with 10 bases remaining between them. The sample consisted of peripheral blood. V gene TRBV2 combines with J gene TRBJ2-5, with a possible D match to TRBD1 (5 bases). This TCR was recovered from a man between 60 and 70 years old with COVID-19, enrolled during active disease. DNA of the CDR3: TGTGCCAGCAGACAGGACCGGGAGACCCAGTACTTC. It encodes CASRQDRETQYF. Filled out from reference TRBV2 and TRBJ2-5, the complete variable domain reads EPEVTQTPSHQVTQMGQEVILRCVPISNHLYFYWYRQILGQKVEFLVSFYNNEISEKSEIFDDQFSVERPDGSNFTLKIRSTKLEDSAMYFCASRQDRETQYFGPGTRLLVL.